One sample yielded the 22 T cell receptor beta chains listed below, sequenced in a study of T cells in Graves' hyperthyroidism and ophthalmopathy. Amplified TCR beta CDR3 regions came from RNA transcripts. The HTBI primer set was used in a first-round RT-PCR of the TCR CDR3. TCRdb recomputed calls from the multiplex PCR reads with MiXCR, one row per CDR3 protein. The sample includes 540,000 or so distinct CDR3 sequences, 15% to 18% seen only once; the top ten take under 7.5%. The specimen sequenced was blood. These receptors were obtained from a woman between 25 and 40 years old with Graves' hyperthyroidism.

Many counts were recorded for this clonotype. The CDR3 coding sequence is TGTGCCAGCAGTCAAATTAGCGGGCCTCACAATGAGCAGTTCTTC. This encodes CASSQISGPHNEQFF. V and J are TRBV28 and TRBJ2-1; 7 bases match TRBD2. This CDR3 comprises 15 residues. Germline V gene data show CDR1 as MDHEN and CDR2 as SYDVKM. With 5 bases clipped from V and 5 bases from J, the junction kept 9 bases outside the gene matches.

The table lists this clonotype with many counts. The CDR3, as DNA: TGTGCCAGCAGTGGACCAGGGGAGCCCCAGCATTTT. Translating it yields CASSGPGEPQHF. The V and J genes are TRBV6-1 and TRBJ1-5; possibly TRBD1 for D (6 bases). There are 12 residues in the CDR3. The ends were cut back, 4 bases at V and 8 bases at J, with 9 bases in the middle. Germline CDR1 and CDR2: MNHNS and SASEGT.

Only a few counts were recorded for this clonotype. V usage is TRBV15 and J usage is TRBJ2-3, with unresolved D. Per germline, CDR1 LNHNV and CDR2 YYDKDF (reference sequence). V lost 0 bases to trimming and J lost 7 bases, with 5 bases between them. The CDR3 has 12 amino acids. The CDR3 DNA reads TGTGCCACCAGCAGAGACCTATATACGCAGTATTTT. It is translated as CATSRDLYTQYF.

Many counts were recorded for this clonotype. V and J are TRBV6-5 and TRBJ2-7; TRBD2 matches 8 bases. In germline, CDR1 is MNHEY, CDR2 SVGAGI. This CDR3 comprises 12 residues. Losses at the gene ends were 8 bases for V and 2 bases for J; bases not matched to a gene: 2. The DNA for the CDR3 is TGTGCCAGCGCACTAGCGGCCTACGAGCAGTACTTC. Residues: CASALAAYEQYF.

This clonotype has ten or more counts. Written as DNA, the CDR3 is TGTGCCAGCAGCTTAGAGCTACGTGGGCTCTCCTATAATTCACCCCTCCACTTT. This gives the protein CASSLELRGLSYNSPLHF. The chain couples TRBV7-2 to TRBJ1-6; D not certain. This CDR3 is 18 amino acids long. Germline CDR1 SGHTA, CDR2 FQGNSA. The V end was cut by 1 base, the J end by 0 bases, with 13 bases between.

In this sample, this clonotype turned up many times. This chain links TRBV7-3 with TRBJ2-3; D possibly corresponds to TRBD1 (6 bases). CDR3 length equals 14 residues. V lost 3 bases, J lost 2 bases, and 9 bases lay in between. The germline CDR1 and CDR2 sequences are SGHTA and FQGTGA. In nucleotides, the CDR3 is TGTGCCAGCAGCTTCGGACAGTTCACAGATACGCAGTATTTT. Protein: CASSFGQFTDTQYF.

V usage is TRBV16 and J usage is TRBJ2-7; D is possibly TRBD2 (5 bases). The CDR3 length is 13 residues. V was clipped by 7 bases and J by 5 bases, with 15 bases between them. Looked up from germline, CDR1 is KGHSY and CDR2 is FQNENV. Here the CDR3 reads CASTSAKRDEQYF. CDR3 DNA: TGTGCCAGCACCTCCGCGAAGAGGGACGAGCAGTACTTC.

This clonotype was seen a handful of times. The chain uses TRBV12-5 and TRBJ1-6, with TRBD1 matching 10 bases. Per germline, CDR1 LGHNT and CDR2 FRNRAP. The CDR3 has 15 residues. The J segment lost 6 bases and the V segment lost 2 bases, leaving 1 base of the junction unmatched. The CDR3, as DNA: TGTGCTAGTGGTTTGAGGACAGGGGGTAATTCACCCCTCCACTTT. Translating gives CASGLRTGGNSPLHF.

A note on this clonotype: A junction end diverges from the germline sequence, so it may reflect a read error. The CDR3 protein is CASSYDSPLHF. The CDR3 nucleotides are TGTGCCAGCAGCTATGATTCACCCCTCCACTTT. The chain uses TRBV7-2 and TRBJ1-6; D remains ambiguous. Germline loops: CDR1 SGHTA, CDR2 FQGNSA. CDR3 length: 11 residues.

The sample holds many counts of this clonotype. The CDR3 region is CASSLNVQGITYEQYF. The CDR3 region has the DNA TGCGCCAGCAGCTTGAACGTGCAGGGAATAACCTACGAGCAGTACTTC. This chain joins TRBV5-1 and TRBJ2-7; maybe TRBD1 (5 bases). V lost 1 base, J lost 2 bases, and 16 bases lay in between. Germline V CDR1 and CDR2: SGHRS, YFSETQ. The CDR3 length is 16 residues.

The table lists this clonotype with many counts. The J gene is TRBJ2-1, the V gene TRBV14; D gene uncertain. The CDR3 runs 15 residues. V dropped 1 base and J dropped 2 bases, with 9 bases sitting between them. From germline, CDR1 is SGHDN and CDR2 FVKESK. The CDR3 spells CASSQASRAYNEQFF. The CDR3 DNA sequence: TGTGCCAGCAGCCAAGCATCCAGAGCCTACAATGAGCAGTTCTTC.

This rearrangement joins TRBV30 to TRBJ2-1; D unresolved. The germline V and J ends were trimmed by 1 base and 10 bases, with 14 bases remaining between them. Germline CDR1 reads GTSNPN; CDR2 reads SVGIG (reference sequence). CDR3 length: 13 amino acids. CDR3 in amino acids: CAWSGRVGNEQFF. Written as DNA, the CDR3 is TGTGCCTGGAGTGGACGGGTGGGCAACGAGCAGTTCTTC.

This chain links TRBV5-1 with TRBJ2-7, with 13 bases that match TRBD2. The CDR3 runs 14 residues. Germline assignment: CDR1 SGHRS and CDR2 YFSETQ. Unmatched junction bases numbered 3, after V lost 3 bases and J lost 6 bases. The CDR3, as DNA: TGCGCCAGCAGCTCGGGACTAGCGGGACTCGAGCAGTACTTC. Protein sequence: CASSSGLAGLEQYF.

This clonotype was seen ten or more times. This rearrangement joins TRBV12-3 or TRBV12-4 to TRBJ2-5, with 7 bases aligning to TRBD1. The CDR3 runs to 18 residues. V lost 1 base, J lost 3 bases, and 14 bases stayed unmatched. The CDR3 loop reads CASSLDLSGRGKEETQYF. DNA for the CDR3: TGTGCCAGCAGTTTAGATTTGTCTGGCAGGGGGAAGGAAGAGACCCAGTACTTC.

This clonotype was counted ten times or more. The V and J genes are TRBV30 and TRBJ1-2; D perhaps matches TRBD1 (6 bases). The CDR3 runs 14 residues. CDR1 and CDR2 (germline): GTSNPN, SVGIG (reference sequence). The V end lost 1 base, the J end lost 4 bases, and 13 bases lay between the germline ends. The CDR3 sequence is CAWSGTAYGYGYTF. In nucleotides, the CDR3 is TGTGCCTGGAGTGGGACAGCCTACGGCTATGGCTACACCTTC. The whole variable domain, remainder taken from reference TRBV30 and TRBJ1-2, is SQTIHQWPATLVQPVGSPLSLECTVEGTSNPNLYWYRQAAGRGLQLLFYSVGIGQISSEVPQNLSASRPQDRQFILSSKKLLLSDSGFYLCAWSGTAYGYGYTFGSGTRLTVV.

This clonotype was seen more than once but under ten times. CDR3 nucleotides: TGTGCTAGTGGAACCGGACAGGTCGACTCTGGGGCCAACGTCCTGACTTTC. Its translation: CASGTGQVDSGANVLTF. The chain combines TRBV12-5 with TRBJ2-6; 7 nucleotides line up with TRBD1. Trimming at V came to 6 bases and at J to 0 bases, leaving 8 bases not matched to a gene. The CDR3 length is 17 residues. The germline CDR1 and CDR2 sequences are LGHNT and FRNRAP.

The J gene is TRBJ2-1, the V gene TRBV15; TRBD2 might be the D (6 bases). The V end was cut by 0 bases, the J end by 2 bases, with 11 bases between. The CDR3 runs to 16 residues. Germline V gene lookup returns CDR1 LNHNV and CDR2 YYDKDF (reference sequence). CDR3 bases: TGTGCCACCAGCAGAGATCCGCGGGAAACCTACAATGAGCAGTTCTTC. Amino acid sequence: CATSRDPRETYNEQFF.

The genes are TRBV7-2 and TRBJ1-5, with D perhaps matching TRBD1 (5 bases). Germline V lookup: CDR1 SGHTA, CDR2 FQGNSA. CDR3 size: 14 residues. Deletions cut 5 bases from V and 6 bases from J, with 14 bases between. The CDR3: CASSDGAYSQPQHF. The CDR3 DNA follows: TGTGCCAGCAGCGACGGGGCCTATAGTCAGCCCCAGCATTTT.

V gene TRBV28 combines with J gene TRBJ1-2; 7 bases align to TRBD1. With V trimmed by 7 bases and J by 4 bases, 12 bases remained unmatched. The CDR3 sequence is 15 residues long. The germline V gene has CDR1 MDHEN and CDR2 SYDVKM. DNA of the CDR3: TGTGCCAGCACCTTTGGGGGGGGACAGATCTATGGCTACACCTTC. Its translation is CASTFGGGQIYGYTF.

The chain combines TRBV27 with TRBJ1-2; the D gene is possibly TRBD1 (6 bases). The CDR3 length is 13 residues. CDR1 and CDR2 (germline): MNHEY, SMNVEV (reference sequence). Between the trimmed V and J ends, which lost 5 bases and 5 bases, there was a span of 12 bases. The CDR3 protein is CASSPRDTYGYTF. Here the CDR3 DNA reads TGTGCCAGCAGTCCCCGGGACACGTATGGCTACACCTTC.

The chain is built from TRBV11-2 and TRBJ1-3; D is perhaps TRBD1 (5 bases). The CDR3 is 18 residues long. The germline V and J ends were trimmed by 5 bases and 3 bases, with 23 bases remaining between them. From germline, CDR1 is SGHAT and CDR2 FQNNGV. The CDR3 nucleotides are TGTGCCAGCAGCCAAGATCCCACAGGCAGGGTGTTTGGAAACACCATATATTTT. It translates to CASSQDPTGRVFGNTIYF.

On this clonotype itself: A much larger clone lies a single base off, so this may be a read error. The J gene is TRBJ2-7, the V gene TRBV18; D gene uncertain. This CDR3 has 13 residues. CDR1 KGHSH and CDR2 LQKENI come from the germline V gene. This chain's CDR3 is CASPPTETYEQYF. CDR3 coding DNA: TGTGCCAGCCCACCTACGGAAACCTACGAGCAGTACTTC.